The rows below give T cell receptor beta chains drawn from one sample of a study of PD-1 blockade in classical Hodgkin lymphoma. The data were produced by immunoSEQ multiplex PCR, yet TCRdb's version contains in-frame clones alone and is incomplete. The sample has tens of thousands of clones, about 77% seen once. Source: peripheral blood mononuclear cells (PBMCs), taken before the fourth cycle of nivolumab. These receptors were taken from a human donor with classical Hodgkin lymphoma. Both conserved end residues are part of each CDR3. Fields, in order: V gene, J gene, clone size, D gene, CDR3 DNA, CDR3 protein. D genes are given only for firm matches. Clone size is given for some rows only: seen once, a few or many times, or a class if the clone is expanded.

>TRBV27|TRBJ2-2|.|.
TGTGCCAGCAGTTTTATAGGATTAAGGGCCGGGGAGCTGTTTTTT
CASSFIGLRAGELFF
>TRBV4-3|TRBJ2-2|.|TRBD2
TGCGCCAGCAGGGGACTAGCGGGAGAAGGAACCGGGGAGCTGTTTTTT
CASRGLAGEGTGELFF
>TRBV18|TRBJ1-5|.|.
TGTGCCAGCTCACTACAGGGTGTCGATCAGCCCCAGCATTTT
CASSLQGVDQPQHF
>TRBV7-8|TRBJ1-5|.|.
TGTGCCAGCAGCTTCAGGGTAGATCAGCCCCAGCATTTT
CASSFRVDQPQHF
>TRBV5-8|TRBJ2-7|.|.
TGTGCCAGCAGCTTCCTGGTCTCCTACGAGCAGTACTTC
CASSFLVSYEQYF
>TRBV6-5|TRBJ2-3|.|.
TGTGCCAGTCAAAGCGGACATAGCACAGATACGCAGTATTTT
CASQSGHSTDTQYF
>TRBV19|TRBJ2-1|.|TRBD1
TGTGCCAGTAGTATAGTCCCGGGACAGGGATGGCATGAGCAGTTCTTC
CASSIVPGQGWHEQFF
>TRBV5-6|TRBJ2-1|.|.
TGTGCCAGCAGCCCCTTGGGGGGGGGCAGCTACAATGAGCAGTTCTTC
CASSPLGGGSYNEQFF
>TRBV11-2|TRBJ2-5|.|TRBD1
TGTGCCAGCAGCCACGATGGGCAGGGGGCTGAGACCCAGTACTTC
CASSHDGQGAETQYF
>TRBV5-1|TRBJ1-2|few|.
TGCGCCAGCAGCGTAGACAGCTATGGCTACACCTTC
CASSVDSYGYTF
>TRBV6-4|TRBJ2-3|.|.
TGTGCCAGCAGTGATCGGCCCACTAGCACAGATACGCAGTATTTT
CASSDRPTSTDTQYF
>TRBV19|TRBJ2-5|.|.
TGTGCCAGTACGGGGCAGGGGGAGACCCAGTACTTC
CASTGQGETQYF
>TRBV11-3|TRBJ1-2|.|.
TGTGCCAGCAGCTTAGATGGCCCCATTAGGGGAACCTTC
CASSLDGPIRGTF
>TRBV7-7|TRBJ1-4|.|.
TGTGCTAGCAGCCCATGTTCTCTTGGGGGTAGGGACGGACCAGTATTTAATGAAAAACTGTTTTTT
CASSPCSLGGRDGPVFNEKLFF
>TRBV6-1|TRBJ2-7|.|TRBD2
TGTGCCAGCAGTTCTCGGACTAGCGGTGTAGGCGAGCAGTACTTC
CASSSRTSGVGEQYF
>TRBV5-1|TRBJ2-3|.|.
TGCGCCAGCAGGCTTTTGGTCTCCCAAAGCACAGATACGCAGTATTTT
CASRLLVSQSTDTQYF
>TRBV11-2|TRBJ2-7|.|TRBD1
TGTGCCAGCAGCTTAGTCCGGACAGGGGGCGCAGTAAACATCTACGAGCAGTACTTC
CASSLVRTGGAVNIYEQYF
>TRBV6-1|TRBJ1-3|once|.
TGTGCCAGCAGTGAAAGGGGGTCACAGGGCTCTGGAAACACCATATATTTT
CASSERGSQGSGNTIYF
>TRBV6-6|TRBJ1-2|.|TRBD1
TGTGCCAGCAGGGAGACAGGGGGAGATGGCTACACCTTC
CASRETGGDGYTF
>TRBV27|TRBJ1-6|.|.
TGTGCCAGCAGTTTATTGAGTATCAAAAGTTCACCCCTCCACTTT
CASSLLSIKSSPLHF
>TRBV28|TRBJ2-3|.|TRBD1
TGTGCCCTCCGGGACAGAAAGGGGTTGGATACGCAGTATTTT
CALRDRKGLDTQYF
>TRBV19|TRBJ1-5|.|TRBD1
TGTGCCAGTAGTACCGGACAGGGAGGAGGGCCCCAGCATTTT
CASSTGQGGGPQHF
>TRBV19|TRBJ2-2|once|.
TGTGCCAGTAGAGCTAGCTTTAACACCGGGGAGCTGTTTTTT
CASRASFNTGELFF
>TRBV7-9|TRBJ1-1|medium-sized|.
TGTGCCAGCAGCCCCTTACAGTACACTGAAGCTTTCTTT
CASSPLQYTEAFF
>TRBV28|TRBJ2-2|.|.
TGTGCCAGCGGTGGGGCAGCTTCCACCGGGGAGCTGTTTTTT
CASGGAASTGELFF
>TRBV11-2|TRBJ2-7|.|TRBD2
TGTGCCAGCAGCTTAGACGGACTAGCGGGGGACGAGCAGTACTTC
CASSLDGLAGDEQYF
>TRBV19|TRBJ1-1|.|.
TGTGCCAGTAGTATATTCCGGACAGCAGAAGCTTTCTTT
CASSIFRTAEAFF
>TRBV6-6|TRBJ1-5|.|.
TGTGCCAGCAGGGAGATATCGGATCAGCCCCAGCATTTT
CASREISDQPQHF
>TRBV7-6|TRBJ1-3|.|.
TGTGCCAGCAGCACCCTCGGTAGTGGAAACACCATATATTTT
CASSTLGSGNTIYF
>TRBV19|TRBJ1-4|.|.
TGTGCCAGTAGTATATATGGGGGGCAGGAGGAAAAACTGTTTTTT
CASSIYGGQEEKLFF
>TRBV4-3|TRBJ2-6|.|.
TGCGCCAGCAGCCAAGATCCAGGTTCCTCTTGGGCCAACGTCCTGACTTTC
CASSQDPGSSWANVLTF
>TRBV7-2|TRBJ2-3|.|.
TGTGCCAGCAGCCTGGGCCCTAAAGGAACAGATACGCAGTATTTT
CASSLGPKGTDTQYF
>TRBV28|TRBJ2-3|.|TRBD2
TGTGCCAGCAGACGAAGGGGACTAGCGGGAGCTATCCGCACAGATACGCAGTATTTT
CASRRRGLAGAIRTDTQYF
>TRBV19|TRBJ1-3|.|.
TGTGCCAGTAGCAAGCCACGGACGGTCTCTGGAAACACCATATATTTT
CASSKPRTVSGNTIYF
>TRBV7-8|TRBJ2-1|.|TRBD2
TGTGCCAGCAGCGCCAGAATAAGATCGACTAGCGTGAGCAATGAGCAGTTCTTC
CASSARIRSTSVSNEQFF
>TRBV27|TRBJ2-4|.|.
TGTGCCAGCAGTTTGCAGGGCAAAAACATTCAGTACTTC
CASSLQGKNIQYF
>TRBV7-2|TRBJ1-2|.|TRBD1
TGTGCCAGCAGCTTAAGGGTACGGACAGGGCAAGGCTACACCTTC
CASSLRVRTGQGYTF
>TRBV6-6|TRBJ2-7|few|TRBD2
TGTGCCAGCAGTTATACGGCGGGGGGATCCTACGAGCAGTACTTC
CASSYTAGGSYEQYF
>TRBV27|TRBJ1-5|few|TRBD1
TGTGCCAGCAGTCCTCTTAGACAGGGAAGTCAGCCCCAGCATTTT
CASSPLRQGSQPQHF
>TRBV10-3|TRBJ1-4|.|TRBD1
TGTGCCATCAGTCCTACAGGGGGCGGAGGTGAAAAACTGTTTTTT
CAISPTGGGGEKLFF
>TRBV19|TRBJ2-5|.|.
TGTGCCAGTAGTATAATAGCAGAAGAGACCCAGTACTTC
CASSIIAEETQYF
>TRBV7-6|TRBJ2-5|few|.
TGTGCCAGCAGCAAGGGGGAGAGGGGGCAAGAGACCCAGTACTTC
CASSKGERGQETQYF
>TRBV6-5|TRBJ2-1|.|.
TGTGCCAGCATTAGAACGGTTCGAAATGAGCAGTTCTTC
CASIRTVRNEQFF
>TRBV5-4|TRBJ2-5|few|TRBD2
TGTGCCAGCAGCTTGTTAAGCGGGGGTACCCAAGAGACCCAGTACTTC
CASSLLSGGTQETQYF
>TRBV6-5|TRBJ2-3|.|TRBD2
TGTGCCAGCAGCCCCGGGACTAGCGGTAATACGCAGTATTTT
CASSPGTSGNTQYF
>TRBV2|TRBJ1-1|few|.
TGTGCCAGCAGTGAGCTTGAGAACACTGAAGCTTTCTTT
CASSELENTEAFF
>TRBV7-3|TRBJ2-2|few|.
TGTGCCAGCAGCTTGGGGCACCCCACCGGGGAGCTGTTTTTT
CASSLGHPTGELFF
>TRBV29-1|TRBJ2-1|.|TRBD2
TGCAGCGTTGGGGCTAGCGGGAGGGACCCAGGTGGGGTTTACAATGAGCAGTTCTTC
CSVGASGRDPGGVYNEQFF
>TRBV10-3|TRBJ1-1|.|TRBD1
TGTGCCATCAGAAGACAGGGGTCGTTGGGGAACACTGAAGCTTTCTTT
CAIRRQGSLGNTEAFF
>TRBV6-5|TRBJ1-1|.|.
TGTGCCAGCAGTCAGGGATTTTACGCTTTCTTT
CASSQGFYAFF
>TRBV19|TRBJ2-7|once|TRBD1
TGTGCCAGTAGTATAGATGAACAGGGGTCGGGCGAGCAGTACTTC
CASSIDEQGSGEQYF